Below, 18 T cell receptor beta chains from the same sample are listed, as sequenced in a study of CD8+ T cells in alopecia areata. The authors extracted RNA and reverse transcribed it into cDNA as the sequencing template. Produced via immunoSEQ multiplex PCR; TCRdb's table is partial and in-frame only. The sample carries around 190,000 clones, about three fifths recorded once. Noted treatment: oral pan-JAK inhibitor, 5-10 mg twice daily. The sequencing here drew on CD4+ T cells sorted from blood, taken between weeks 47 and 50, from a patient treated with tofacitinib. These receptor sequences come from a human donor with alopecia areata.

The V call is TRBV29-1, the J call TRBJ2-1; D may be TRBD1 or TRBD2 (6 bases each). V lost 7 bases and J lost 5, with 9 bases in between. There are 11 residues in the CDR3. Germline V gene data show CDR1 as SQVTM and CDR2 as ANQGSEA. CDR3 bases: TGCAGCGGAGGGGGGAACAATGAGCAGTTCTTC. It encodes CSGGGNNEQFF.

This clone appeared a few times. The CDR3 region has the DNA TGTGCCAGCAGCCAAGGAAGACTACCTGAGGAGCAGTTCTTC. Protein sequence: CASSQGRLPEEQFF. The gene calls are TRBV4-2 and TRBJ2-1, with D possibly TRBD2 on 5 matching bases. In germline, CDR1 is LGHNA, CDR2 YNFKEQ. V was pared by 1 base and J by 10 bases, with 14 bases between. The CDR3 sequence is 14 residues long.

The chain couples TRBV5-1 to TRBJ2-5; 7 bases line up with TRBD1. Losses at the gene ends were 1 base for V and 5 bases for J; bases not matched to a gene: 5. This CDR3 is 14 amino acids long. Germline V gives CDR1 SGHRS, CDR2 YFSETQ. CDR3: CASSLLTGRETQYF. In DNA form, the CDR3 reads TGCGCCAGCAGCTTGTTGACAGGGCGGGAGACCCAGTACTTC.

Concerning this clone itself: This CDR3 is also generated by other DNA sequences in the sample. In nucleotides, the CDR3 is TGTGCCAGCAGTGAAGCTGCAGGCCCCTATGGCTACACCTTC. Amino acid sequence: CASSEAAGPYGYTF. This chain joins TRBV2 and TRBJ1-2; D uncertain. CDR1 SNHLY and CDR2 FYNNEI come from the germline V gene. The CDR3 has 14 amino acids. V lost 0 bases and J 4 bases, leaving 9 bases between the germline ends.

This clone showed up just once. V and J are TRBV7-9 and TRBJ1-5, with 8 bases fitting TRBD1. Germline CDR1 reads SEHNR; CDR2 reads FQNEAQ (reference sequence). V was pared by 5 bases and J by 4 bases, with 7 bases of the junction left unmatched. The CDR3 loop spans 15 amino acids. The CDR3 region is CASSPGGSGNQPQHF. CDR3 coding DNA: TGTGCCAGCAGCCCAGGGGGCTCGGGGAATCAGCCCCAGCATTTT. Complete variable domain (other parts from reference TRBV7-9 and TRBJ1-5): DTGVSQNPRHKITKRGQNVTFRCDPISEHNRLYWYRQTLGQGPEFLTYFQNEAQLEKSRLLSDRFSAERPKGSFSTLEIQRTEQGDSAMYLCASSPGGSGNQPQHFGDGTRLSIL.

To note about this clone: This CDR3 is also generated by other DNA sequences in the sample. This chain links TRBV29-1 with TRBJ1-4, with D unresolved. The CDR3 has 10 residues. CDR1 is SQVTM and CDR2 is ANQGSEA in the germline V gene. Trimming left V 4 bases short and J 6 bases short, with 3 bases between. DNA for the CDR3: TGCAGCGTTGGGGATGAAAAACTGTTTTTT. The encoded protein is CSVGDEKLFF.

The gene calls are TRBV19 and TRBJ1-1, with D perhaps matching TRBD1 (6 bases). The CDR3 consists of 15 residues. Germline V CDR1 and CDR2: LNHDA, SQIVND (reference sequence). V was cut by 5 bases and J by 3 bases, with 16 bases left in between. CDR3 nucleotide sequence: TGTGCCAGTAGTTCACGGGTCGCAGGGGACACTGAAGCTTTCTTT. The encoded protein is CASSSRVAGDTEAFF. The variable domain in full, with the rest retrieved from reference TRBV19 and TRBJ1-1, is DGGITQSPKYLFRKEGQNVTLSCEQNLNHDAMYWYRQDPGQGLRLIYYSQIVNDFQKGDIAEGYSVSREKKESFPLTVTSAQKNPTAFYLCASSSRVAGDTEAFFGQGTRLTVV.

V and J are TRBV7-9 and TRBJ2-7; tentatively, D is TRBD1 (6 bases). Germline CDR1 and CDR2: SEHNR and FQNEAQ (reference sequence). CDR3 length: 14 residues. V lost 2 bases and J 5 bases, leaving 13 bases between the germline ends. Here the CDR3 reads CASSLRQGRDEQYF. The CDR3 DNA follows: TGTGCCAGCAGCTTAAGGCAGGGGCGAGACGAGCAGTACTTC.

This clone has more than one count but fewer than ten. This specimen includes other DNA sequences encoding the same CDR3. Here the CDR3 DNA reads TGCGCCAGCAGCTTGTCAGATACGCAGTATTTT. This codes for CASSLSDTQYF. The V and J genes are TRBV5-1 and TRBJ2-3; D gene uncertain. CDR3 length equals 11 residues. V lost 1 base and J lost 4, with 1 base in between. The germline CDR1 and CDR2 sequences are SGHRS and YFSETQ.

This clone has only one observation. The V gene is TRBV9, the J gene TRBJ2-7; 10 bases are a match to TRBD1. CDR3 length: 15 residues. Germline V lookup: CDR1 SGDLS, CDR2 YYNGEE. Unmatched junction bases numbered 5, after V lost 3 bases and J lost 2 bases. The CDR3 DNA follows: TGTGCCAGCAGCGGAACCGGACAGGGGGCCTACGAGCAGTACTTC. It specifies CASSGTGQGAYEQYF.

The chain uses TRBV7-2 and TRBJ2-3, with a tentative D call TRBD2 (5 bases). Germline CDR1 is SGHTA and CDR2 is FQGNSA. V shed 2 bases and J shed 2 bases, with 11 bases lying between them. CDR3 length: 15 residues. In DNA form, the CDR3 reads TGTGCCAGCAGCTTAACTTGGACTCACACAGATACGCAGTATTTT. Translation: CASSLTWTHTDTQYF.

The chain uses TRBV7-9 and TRBJ2-2; D ambiguous. Trimming took 3 bases from V and 2 from J, leaving 4 bases between them. This CDR3 comprises 13 residues. CDR1 is SEHNR and CDR2 is FQNEAQ in the germline V gene (reference sequence). CDR3 nucleotides: TGTGCCAGCAGCTTGACTAACACCGGGGAGCTGTTTTTT. Protein: CASSLTNTGELFF.

This clone was observed a few times. The chain carries TRBV14 and TRBJ1-1; D is possibly TRBD1 (6 bases). This CDR3 region has 14 residues. Germline CDR1 is SGHDN and CDR2 is FVKESK. The V end was cut by 4 bases, the J end by 4 bases, with 13 bases between. As DNA, the CDR3 is TGTGCCAGCAGCCCCCGAACAGGGACCACTGAAGCTTTCTTT. It translates to CASSPRTGTTEAFF.

The chain uses TRBV9 and TRBJ2-6; unclear D gene. CDR1 is SGDLS and CDR2 is YYNGEE in the germline V gene. V was clipped by 5 bases and J by 3 bases, with 6 bases between them. CDR3 length: 13 residues. CDR3 sequence reads: CASRSYGANVLTF. In DNA form, the CDR3 reads TGTGCCAGCAGATCATATGGGGCCAACGTCCTGACTTTC.

The V call is TRBV6-1, the J call TRBJ1-5, with a weak D call TRBD1 (6 bases). V was trimmed by 5 bases and J by 2 bases, leaving 10 bases between them. The CDR3 covers 14 residues. CDR1 is MNHNS, CDR2 SASEGT, per germline. CDR3 residues: CASSTAGGNQPQHF. DNA of the CDR3: TGTGCCAGCAGTACCGCAGGGGGCAATCAGCCCCAGCATTTT.

The genes are TRBV7-2 and TRBJ2-6; TRBD2 agrees at 14 bases. Germline CDR1 and CDR2: SGHTA and FQGNSA. V lost 5 bases and J lost 4; bases outside the gene matches: 7. The CDR3 length is 18 residues. CDR3 coding DNA: TGTGCCAGCAGCCCCCGACTAGCGGGGGGGACCGGGGCCAACGTCCTGACTTTC. Translated, it gives CASSPRLAGGTGANVLTF.

The rearrangement links TRBV18 to TRBJ1-6, with D uncertain. Germline values: CDR1 KGHSH, CDR2 LQKENI. This CDR3 has 12 residues. V was cut by 7 bases and J by 4 bases, with 5 bases left in between. The CDR3 loop is CASFSYNSPLHF. CDR3 DNA sequence: TGTGCCAGCTTTTCATATAATTCACCCCTCCACTTT.

This chain connects TRBV27 to TRBJ2-7, with 9 bases identical to TRBD2. Trimming took 1 base from V and 6 from J; bases not matched to a gene: 10. The CDR3 loop spans 16 amino acids. Germline CDR1 is MNHEY and CDR2 is SMNVEV (reference sequence). The CDR3 here is CASSLLIAGANPEQYF. CDR3 bases: TGTGCCAGCAGTTTATTAATAGCGGGGGCCAACCCCGAGCAGTACTTC.